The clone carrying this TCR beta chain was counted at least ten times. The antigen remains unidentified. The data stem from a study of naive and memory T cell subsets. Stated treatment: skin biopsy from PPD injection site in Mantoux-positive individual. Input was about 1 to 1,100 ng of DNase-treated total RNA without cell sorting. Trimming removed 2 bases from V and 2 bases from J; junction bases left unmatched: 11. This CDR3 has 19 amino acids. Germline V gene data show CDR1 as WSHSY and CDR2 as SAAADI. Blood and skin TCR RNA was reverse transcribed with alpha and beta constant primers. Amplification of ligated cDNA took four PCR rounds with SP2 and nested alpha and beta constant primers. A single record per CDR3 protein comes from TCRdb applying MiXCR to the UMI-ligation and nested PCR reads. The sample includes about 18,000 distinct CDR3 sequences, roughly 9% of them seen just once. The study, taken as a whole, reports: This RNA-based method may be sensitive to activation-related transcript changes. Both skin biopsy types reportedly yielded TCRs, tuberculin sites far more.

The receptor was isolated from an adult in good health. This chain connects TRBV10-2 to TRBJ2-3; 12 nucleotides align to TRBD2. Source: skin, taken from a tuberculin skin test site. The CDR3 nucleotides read TGCGCCAGCAGTGAGCCCTCAACCGGACTAGCGGGGTACACAGATACGCAGTATTTT. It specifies CASSEPSTGLAGYTDTQYF.